This T cell receptor beta chain was identified in a study of CD8 T cells in ankylosing spondylitis. Between the trimmed V and J ends, which lost 0 bases and 2 bases, there was a span of 9 bases. The CDR3 has 15 amino acids. CDR1 is SGDLS and CDR2 is YYNGEE in the germline V gene. From the 5' RACE reads, TCRdb called clonotypes with MiXCR, one entry per CDR3 protein. The sample has roughly 8,100 distinct CDR3 sequences, approximately 7.7% seen once. By share of the sample, this clonotype is medium-sized. The source of this sequence is a male donor with ankylosing spondylitis or in good health (not recorded which). The sequenced sample was blood, either unsorted or a sorted T cell fraction (not recorded which). This chain connects TRBV9 to TRBJ1-5; maybe TRBD1 (5 bases). This chain's CDR3 is CASSVGSGGNQPQHF. CDR3 DNA sequence: TGTGCCAGCAGCGTAGGGTCGGGGGGCAATCAGCCCCAGCATTTT. Together with reference TRBV9 and TRBJ1-5, the CDR3 gives the full variable domain: DSGVTQTPKHLITATGQRVTLRCSPRSGDLSVYWYQQSLDQGLQFLIQYYNGEERAKGNILERFSAQQFPDLHSELNLSSLELGDSALYFCASSVGSGGNQPQHFGDGTRLSIL.